This is a list of T cell receptor beta chains from one sample in a study of Graves' ophthalmopathy and Graves' hyperthyroidism. TCRdb used MiXCR to reprocess the multiplex PCR reads, holding one entry per CDR3 protein. The table lists around 1.1 million distinct CDR3 sequences, around a third of them singletons, with around 10% in the top ten. Sample: peripheral blood or thyroid tissue (not recorded which). The origin of the receptors is an adult man with Graves' hyperthyroidism. Both conserved end residues are part of each CDR3. D genes are given only for firm matches. The size field is filled for only some rows; it gives once, few, many or a size class.

.	13	TRBV4-1	.	TRBJ1-1	TGCGCCAGCAGCGGGATCGTCAACACTGAAGCTTTCTTT	CASSGIVNTEAFF
TRBD1	13	TRBV19	few	TRBJ1-5	TGTGCCAGTAGTTACAGGGGGCATCAGCCCCAGCATTTT	CASSYRGHQPQHF
.	16	TRBV7-9	many	TRBJ1-2	TGTGCCAGCAGCGCCCTGACGGTCACCACTAACTATGGCTACACCTTC	CASSALTVTTNYGYTF
TRBD1	15	TRBV12-3/TRBV12-4	many	TRBJ2-5	TGTGCCAGCAGTTTCAGACAGGGGATCCAAGAGACCCAGTACTTC	CASSFRQGIQETQYF
TRBD2	15	TRBV2	.	TRBJ2-5	TGTGCCAGCAGGATCGGACTAGCCCCCGAAGAGACCCAGTACTTC	CASRIGLAPEETQYF
.	15	TRBV4-3	.	TRBJ2-5	TGCGCCAGCAGCCAAGTGGGCCAGGGTCAAGAGACCCAGTACTTC	CASSQVGQGQETQYF
TRBD1	15	TRBV6-5	many	TRBJ2-7	TGTGCCAGCAGGCCCCGGGACAGAGGAAGCTACGAGCAGTACTTC	CASRPRDRGSYEQYF
TRBD1	14	TRBV11-2	.	TRBJ1-2	TGTGCCAGCAGCTTACGGACAGGGCTGCATGGCTACACCTTC	CASSLRTGLHGYTF
.	16	TRBV2	many	TRBJ2-7	TGTGCCAGCACCGTAAGGGCGGGGGCGTCTATTTACGAGCAGTACTTC	CASTVRAGASIYEQYF
TRBD2	12	TRBV10-3	.	TRBJ2-7	TGTGCCACGGGACTAGGTCGCTACGAGCAGTACTTC	CATGLGRYEQYF
.	16	TRBV4-3	few	TRBJ1-4	TGCGCCAGCAGCCAAGGCGTTGGATCCACTAATGAAAAACTGTTTTTT	CASSQGVGSTNEKLFF
TRBD1	16	TRBV24-1	many	TRBJ1-2	TGTGCCACCAGTGACCGCGACCGGGACAGGGGCTATGGCTACACCTTC	CATSDRDRDRGYGYTF
.	14	TRBV9	few	TRBJ2-5	TGTGCCAGCAGCCGAGATTGGGGGCCTGAGACCCAGTACTTC	CASSRDWGPETQYF
.	13	TRBV20-1	many	TRBJ2-7	TGCAGTGCTAGAGGCGTGCTAGAGTCCGAGCAGTACTTC	CSARGVLESEQYF
.	10	TRBV29-1	.	TRBJ2-5	TGCAGCGTTGCACAGGACACCCAGTACTTC	CSVAQDTQYF
.	17	TRBV4-1	.	TRBJ2-2	TGCGCCAGCAGCCAAGATGTTGGGGCCGCAAACACCGGGGAGCTGTTTTTT	CASSQDVGAANTGELFF
.	15	TRBV15	once	TRBJ1-1	TGTGCCACCAGCTACAGACAGGAAGTGAACACTGAAGCTTTCTTT	CATSYRQEVNTEAFF
TRBD1	15	TRBV10-3	many	TRBJ1-2	TGTGCCATCAAGGAGGGCGGACAGGGGGCAGAAGGCTACACCTTC	CAIKEGGQGAEGYTF
.	12	TRBV10-3	.	TRBJ2-7	TGTGCCATCAGCCCAGAGGTTCGAGAGCAGTACTTC	CAISPEVREQYF
.	17	TRBV7-2	many	TRBJ2-7	TGTGCCAGCAGCTTAGCGGCGCCGGGACATCCTTACTACGAGCAGTACTTC	CASSLAAPGHPYYEQYF
TRBD1	16	TRBV7-8	many	TRBJ1-4	TGTGCCAGCAGCCCGGAACCCGGGACAGAAGATGAAAAACTGTTTTTT	CASSPEPGTEDEKLFF
.	12	TRBV9	.	TRBJ2-7	TGTGCCAGCAGTTCAGGGGCCTACGATCAGTACTTC	CASSSGAYDQYF
TRBD1	16	TRBV7-2	many	TRBJ1-2	TGTGCCAGCAGCTTAGGTACCAGGGGGCCTAGCTATGGCTACACCTTC	CASSLGTRGPSYGYTF
TRBD2	15	TRBV24-1	few	TRBJ2-5	TGTGCCACCAGTGACCCGAGCGGGGGTTTCGAGACCCAGTACTTC	CATSDPSGGFETQYF
TRBD2	14	TRBV15	.	TRBJ2-2	TGTGCCACCAGTACTAGCGGGTGGCCCGGGGAGCTGTTTTTT	CATSTSGWPGELFF
.	13	TRBV19	once	TRBJ2-7	TGTGTCAGTAGCCTCGGGGTTAGCTACGAGCAGTACTTC	CVSSLGVSYEQYF
.	16	TRBV15	.	TRBJ2-2	TGTGCCAGCACAACAGGGTCAGGCAGCCTCACCGGGGAGCTGTTTTTT	CASTTGSGSLTGELFF
.	11	TRBV29-1	.	TRBJ2-5	TGCAGCCTACAGGGCAGGGAGACCCAGTACTTC	CSLQGRETQYF
.	17	TRBV19	.	TRBJ1-1	TGTGCCAGCAGTAGGACCACCAGGGGTAGTGTGGACACTGAAGCTTTCTTT	CASSRTTRGSVDTEAFF
.	12	TRBV20-1	many	TRBJ1-5	TGCAGCCTCAGGAATAGGAATCAGCCCCAGCATTTT	CSLRNRNQPQHF
.	12	TRBV9	many	TRBJ1-1	TGTGCCAGCAGCTCAGTTCCGGGCCCAGCTTTCTTT	CASSSVPGPAFF
.	16	TRBV7-9	many	TRBJ2-5	TGTGCCAGCAGCGCAGTGCGGGGAAGGGCCCAAGAGACCCAGTACTTC	CASSAVRGRAQETQYF
.	15	TRBV19	few	TRBJ1-1	TGTGCCAGTAGCTTCCCGGGGCCCGGGAACACTGAAGCTTTCTTT	CASSFPGPGNTEAFF
.	14	TRBV5-6	many	TRBJ2-7	TGTGCCAGCAGCCTCCTGGGGACGTCCTACGAGCAGTACTTC	CASSLLGTSYEQYF
TRBD1	15	TRBV7-6	many	TRBJ2-7	TGTGCCAGCAGCTTAGGACAGGGTAGAACCTACGAGCAGTACTTC	CASSLGQGRTYEQYF
.	15	TRBV6-6	few	TRBJ2-7	TGTGCCAGCAGTGAAGCGCCATCAGGGCACTACGAGCAGTACTTC	CASSEAPSGHYEQYF
.	15	TRBV5-1	.	TRBJ2-7	TGCGCCAGCAGCTCCCGGGGCGGTACCTCCTACGAGCAGTACTTC	CASSSRGGTSYEQYF
.	16	TRBV7-2	many	TRBJ1-6	TGTGCCAGCAGCCACAGTGGAAGGGGTACTAATTCACCCCTCCACTTT	CASSHSGRGTNSPLHF
.	15	TRBV12-3/TRBV12-4	many	TRBJ1-5	TGTGCCAGCAGTTTACCACAGCTTAGCAATCAGCCCCAGCATTTT	CASSLPQLSNQPQHF
TRBD2	14	TRBV7-2	.	TRBJ2-2	TGTGCCAGCAGCTTAGTAGGGACTAGCGGGGGGCTGTTTTTT	CASSLVGTSGGLFF
.	16	TRBV7-6	.	TRBJ1-5	TGTGCCAGCAGTCTCGGACCCGGAGGGAGCAATCAGCCCCAGCATTTT	CASSLGPGGSNQPQHF
.	14	TRBV25-1	many	TRBJ1-4	TGTGCCAGCAGTGAGGCAGCAACTAATGAAAAACTGTTTTTT	CASSEAATNEKLFF
.	12	TRBV20-1	.	TRBJ2-7	TGCAGTGCGGGGATAGGTACCTACGAGCAGTACTTC	CSAGIGTYEQYF
TRBD1	17	TRBV10-3	.	TRBJ1-1	TGTGCCATCAGGACAGGGCCGAACACCGGGACTGAAGTTGAAGCTTTCTTT	CAIRTGPNTGTEVEAFF
TRBD2	17	TRBV7-2	.	TRBJ2-3	TGTGCCAGCAGCTTACGACCACTAGCGGCTAGCACAGATACGCAGTATTTT	CASSLRPLAASTDTQYF
.	13	TRBV15	once	TRBJ2-1	TGTGCCACCAGCAGAGATAGGGCAAATGAGCAGTTCTTC	CATSRDRANEQFF
.	15	TRBV6-5	.	TRBJ2-3	TGTGCCAGCAGTTACGGGGGGCGCACTCCCAATACGCAGTATTTT	CASSYGGRTPNTQYF
TRBD2	15	TRBV7-9	few	TRBJ2-7	TGCGCCAGCAGCCAAGATCGGCTAGCGGGTTGGGAGCAGTACTTC	CASSQDRLAGWEQYF
.	15	TRBV12-3/TRBV12-4	.	TRBJ2-2	TGTGCCAGCAGCTTATTCGGGGGTAGAACCGGGGAGCTGTTTTTT	CASSLFGGRTGELFF
TRBD2	16	TRBV10-3	.	TRBJ2-7	TGTGCCAGCAGTACGACGGGACTAGCGGGTTTCTACGAGCAGTACTTC	CASSTTGLAGFYEQYF
.	14	TRBV5-5	many	TRBJ1-5	TGTGCCAGCAGCTTGGCACACGGGGCCCAGCCCCAGCATTTT	CASSLAHGAQPQHF
.	15	TRBV5-1	few	TRBJ2-2	TGCGCCAGCAGCCTGCGGCTGGGGGCTACCGGGGAGCTGTTTTTT	CASSLRLGATGELFF
TRBD1	15	TRBV7-2	many	TRBJ1-5	TGTGCCAGCAGCTTAGAGACAGGGTCCAATCAGCCCCAGCATTTT	CASSLETGSNQPQHF
TRBD1	15	TRBV5-1	many	TRBJ2-5	TGCGCCAGCAGCTTTAGGGGGACAGGACAAGAGACCCAGTACTTC	CASSFRGTGQETQYF
.	14	TRBV20-1	many	TRBJ1-2	TGCAGTGCTCTTATTCCAGGGCCGGCCTATGGCTACACCTTC	CSALIPGPAYGYTF